The clone carrying this T cell receptor beta chain was seen repeatedly, ten times or more. The antigen is unknown. Individuals who volunteered at a blood bank located in Maryland, USA, made up the group of healthy controls. This sample stems from a study of neurological immune-mediated disorders. Regarding the study as a whole: No expanded-clone CDR3 amino acid sequence recurred across subjects, suggesting private TCR-beta repertoires.

The CDR3 totals 12 residues. V dropped 4 bases and J dropped 1 base, with 5 bases sitting between them. The germline gives CDR1 SGHAT, CDR2 FQNNGV. 5'RACE with 10-nucleotide random UMIs generated the cDNA. TCRdb itself ran the 5' RACE reads through MiXCR, one entry per CDR3 protein. Counted here are 25,000 to 35,000 distinct CDR3 sequences, 12% occurring once; the ten biggest clones make up 7.8%. V gene TRBV11-2 combines with J gene TRBJ2-7, with D uncertain. The specimen sequenced was PBMCs. This TCR was sampled from a man aged 55 to 69 in good health. The CDR3 loop is CASSSHSYEQYF. CDR3 DNA: TGTGCCAGCAGCTCCCATTCCTACGAGCAGTACTTC.